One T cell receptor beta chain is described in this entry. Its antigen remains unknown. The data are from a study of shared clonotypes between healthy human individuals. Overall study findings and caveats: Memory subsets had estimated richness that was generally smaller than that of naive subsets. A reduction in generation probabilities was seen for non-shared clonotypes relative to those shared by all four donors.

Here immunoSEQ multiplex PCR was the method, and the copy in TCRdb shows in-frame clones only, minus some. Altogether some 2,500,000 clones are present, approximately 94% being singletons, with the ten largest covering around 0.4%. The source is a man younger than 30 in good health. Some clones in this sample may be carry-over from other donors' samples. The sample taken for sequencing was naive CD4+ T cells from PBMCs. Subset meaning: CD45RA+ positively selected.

CDR3 nucleotide sequence: TGTGCCAGCTCAACGACAGGGGGCGGCTCCTACGAGCAGTACTTC. Translation gives CASSTTGGGSYEQYF. J is TRBJ2-7 and V is TRBV18, with 10 bases that match TRBD1. The V gene's germline CDR1 is KGHSH and CDR2 LQKENI. Trimming cost V 5 bases and J 0 bases; bases outside gene matches: 4. The CDR3 spans 15 residues.